This is a list of T cell receptor beta chains from one sample in a study of T cell repertoires in aging, cancer and after chemotherapy. MiXCR, run by TCRdb on the multiplex PCR reads, gives a single entry per CDR3 protein. Of around 260 distinct CDR3 sequences in the sample, about 31% were seen once. Input material: blood. The source of these receptors is a human donor with a blood cancer. The CDR3 runs from the conserved cysteine through the conserved F or W. D genes are given only for firm matches. A row's size may be missing; if present it is once, few, many or a size class.

j_call d_call clone_size v_call cdr3_nt cdr3_aa
TRBJ2-1 . hyperexpanded TRBV6-5 TGTGCCAGCAGTTACTCAGGAATGACCTACAATGAGCAGTTCTTC CASSYSGMTYNEQFF
TRBJ1-1 . . TRBV6-5 TGTGCCAGCAACCTGACAGGACCCCTCACTGAAGCTTTCTTT CASNLTGPLTEAFF
TRBJ2-2 . once TRBV7-6 TGTGCCAGCAGCTCCGGGACGAGGGAGAACACCGGTGAGCTGTTTTTT CASSSGTRENTGELFF
TRBJ2-1 . . TRBV11-3 TGTGCCAGCAGCATGGACGGAAACAATGAGCAGTTCTTC CASSMDGNNEQFF
TRBJ2-7 . large TRBV6-2/TRBV6-3 TGTGCCAGCAGTTCCCAGGACTACCCGGGGTACTTC CASSSQDYPGYF
TRBJ1-4 TRBD1 large TRBV15 TGTGCCACCAGCAGAGATCGGGACAGCAATGAAAAACTGTTTTTT CATSRDRDSNEKLFF
TRBJ1-5 . . TRBV30 TGTGCCTGGAGTGAAGGGAACCATCAGCCCCAGCATTTT CAWSEGNHQPQHF
TRBJ1-4 . . TRBV25-1 TGTGCCAGCAGTCTCACAGGGCATGAAAAACTGTTTTTT CASSLTGHEKLFF
TRBJ2-1 . medium-sized TRBV5-1 TGCGCCAGCAGATCTGGGTTGAGCTCCTACAATGAGCAGTTCTTC CASRSGLSSYNEQFF
TRBJ1-5 . . TRBV6-5 TGTGTTAGCAGTGAAGCCTCAATGGGGAGCAATCAGCCCCAGCATTTT CVSSEASMGSNQPQHF
TRBJ2-7 . hyperexpanded TRBV29-1 TGCAGCGTTTACCATTCAACCTACGAGCAGTACTTC CSVYHSTYEQYF
TRBJ2-2 . hyperexpanded TRBV6-8 TGTGCCAGCAGTTACTCGTGCGGACTAAAGGGCCCACCGAACACCGGGGAGCTGTTTTTT CASSYSCGLKGPPNTGELFF
TRBJ2-1 . large TRBV6-1 TGTGCCAGCAGTGAAGCAGGGGGGAGGGCAATCTACAATGAGCAGTTCTTC CASSEAGGRAIYNEQFF
TRBJ2-3 . few TRBV12-1 TGTGCCAGCAGCTTCGACACAGATACGCAGTATTTT CASSFDTDTQYF
TRBJ2-5 . . TRBV29-1 TGCAGCGTTGATGGTTGGGACGAGACCCACTACTTC CSVDGWDETHYF
TRBJ1-5 . large TRBV7-2 TGTGCCAGCAGCTTAGCGTCGGATAGCAATCAGCCCCAGCATTTT CASSLASDSNQPQHF
TRBJ2-5 TRBD2 large TRBV12-3/TRBV12-4 TGTGCCAGCAGTCGGGGACTAGCGGGAGAATACGAGACCCAGTACTTC CASSRGLAGEYETQYF